The clone carrying this TCR beta chain showed up just a few times. Looked up from germline, CDR1 is SQVTM and CDR2 is ANQGSEA. The CDR3 covers 16 residues. Germline trimming cut 4 bases from V and 0 bases from J; bases unmatched to any gene: 8. TCRdb redid the calling of the reads with MiXCR, one entry per CDR3 protein. Of more than 200,000 distinct CDR3 sequences listed, roughly 9% are singletons. This sample is drawn from a study of T cell repertoires in cytomegalovirus infection. This sequence joins TRBV29-1 and TRBJ2-3, with 9 nucleotides matching TRBD2. The source of this sequence is a human donor in good health (CMV status not recorded). Some clones in this sample may be carry-over from other donors' samples. The specimen sequenced was PBMCs. In nucleotides, the CDR3 is TGCAGCGTTGTCCGCCCTAGCGGGATCAGCACAGATACGCAGTATTTT. It yields the protein CSVVRPSGISTDTQYF.